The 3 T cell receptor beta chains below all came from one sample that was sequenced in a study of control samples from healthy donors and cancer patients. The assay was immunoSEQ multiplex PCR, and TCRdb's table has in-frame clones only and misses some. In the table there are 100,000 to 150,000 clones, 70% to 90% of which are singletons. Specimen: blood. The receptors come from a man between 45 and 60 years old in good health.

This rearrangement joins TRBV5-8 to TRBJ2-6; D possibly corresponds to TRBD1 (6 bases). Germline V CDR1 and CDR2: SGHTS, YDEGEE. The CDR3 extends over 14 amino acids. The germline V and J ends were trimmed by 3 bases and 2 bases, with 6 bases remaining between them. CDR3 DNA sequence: TGTGCCAGCAGCTACAGGGCTGGGGCCAACGTCCTGACTTTC. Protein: CASSYRAGANVLTF.

Here the CDR3 DNA reads TGTGCCAGCAGCCCATTTAATATCGTGGGCCAAGCTTTCTTT. Its translation is CASSPFNIVGQAFF. The chain recombines TRBV9 with TRBJ1-1; D call uncertain. Between the trimmed V and J ends, which lost 4 bases and 9 bases, there was a span of 19 bases. This CDR3 region has 14 residues. Germline V lookup: CDR1 SGDLS, CDR2 YYNGEE. Drawing the rest from reference TRBV9 and TRBJ1-1, the complete variable domain is DSGVTQTPKHLITATGQRVTLRCSPRSGDLSVYWYQQSLDQGLQFLIQYYNGEERAKGNILERFSAQQFPDLHSELNLSSLELGDSALYFCASSPFNIVGQAFFGQGTRLTVV.

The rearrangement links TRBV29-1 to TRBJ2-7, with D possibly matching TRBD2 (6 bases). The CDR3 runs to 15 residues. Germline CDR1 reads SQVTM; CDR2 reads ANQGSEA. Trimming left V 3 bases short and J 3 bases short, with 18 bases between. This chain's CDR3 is CSVEGTGGAVYEQYF. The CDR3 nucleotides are TGCAGCGTTGAGGGGACGGGCGGGGCCGTCTACGAGCAGTACTTC.